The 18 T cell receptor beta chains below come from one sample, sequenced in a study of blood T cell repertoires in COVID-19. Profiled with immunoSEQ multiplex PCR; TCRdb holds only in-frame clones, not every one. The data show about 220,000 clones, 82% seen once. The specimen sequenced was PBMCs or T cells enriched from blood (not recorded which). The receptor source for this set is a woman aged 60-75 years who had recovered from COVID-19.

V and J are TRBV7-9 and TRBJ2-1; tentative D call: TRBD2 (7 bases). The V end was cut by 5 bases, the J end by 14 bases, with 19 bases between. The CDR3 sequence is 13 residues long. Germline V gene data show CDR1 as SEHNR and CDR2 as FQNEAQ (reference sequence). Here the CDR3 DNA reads TGTGCCAGCAGCGGGGGGGCACGACTAGATAAGTTCTTC. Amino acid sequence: CASSGGARLDKFF.

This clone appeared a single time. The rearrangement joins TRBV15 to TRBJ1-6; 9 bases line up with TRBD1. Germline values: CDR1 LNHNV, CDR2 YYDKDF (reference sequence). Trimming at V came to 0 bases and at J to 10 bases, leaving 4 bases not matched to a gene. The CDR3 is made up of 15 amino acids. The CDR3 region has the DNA TGTGCCACCAGCAGAGATGGGACAGGGTGGTCACCCCTCCACTTT. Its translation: CATSRDGTGWSPLHF.

CDR3 nucleotide sequence: TGTGCCAGCAGCTTGATAAGAGCTGAAGCTTTCTTT. This sequence encodes CASSLIRAEAFF. The chain carries TRBV7-8 and TRBJ1-1; D remains unclear. The ends were cut back, 3 bases at V and 6 bases at J, with 8 bases in the middle. Germline V gene sequence: CDR1 SGHVS, CDR2 FQNEAQ. This CDR3 contains 12 residues. The full variable domain, its missing parts supplied by reference TRBV7-8 and TRBJ1-1, is GAGVSQSPRYKVAKRGQDVALRCDPISGHVSLFWYQQALGQGPEFLTYFQNEAQLDKSGLPSDRFFAERPEGSVSTLKIQRTQQEDSAVYLCASSLIRAEAFFGQGTRLTVV.

The CDR3 DNA is TGTGCCAGCAGTGTGGCCACCGACAGGCCCGAGGGCTACACCTTC. It translates to CASSVATDRPEGYTF. This sequence joins TRBV2 and TRBJ1-2, with D possibly TRBD1 on 6 matching bases. The V and J ends lost 4 bases and 8 bases respectively, with 20 bases between them. Germline CDR1 reads SNHLY; CDR2 reads FYNNEI. The CDR3 has 15 amino acids.

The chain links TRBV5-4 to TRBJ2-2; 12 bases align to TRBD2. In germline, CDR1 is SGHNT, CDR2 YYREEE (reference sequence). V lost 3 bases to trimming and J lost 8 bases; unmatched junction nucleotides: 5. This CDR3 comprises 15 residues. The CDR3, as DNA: TGTGCCAGCAGCTACGGACTAGCGGGATCTGGGGAGCTGTTTTTT. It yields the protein CASSYGLAGSGELFF.

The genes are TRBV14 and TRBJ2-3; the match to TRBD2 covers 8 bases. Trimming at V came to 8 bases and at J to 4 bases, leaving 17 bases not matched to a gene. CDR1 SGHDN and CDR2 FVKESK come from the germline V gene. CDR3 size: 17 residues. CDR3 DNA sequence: TGTGCCAGCGACAACAGGCCTAGCGGGTGGGGACCAGATACGCAGTATTTT. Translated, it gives CASDNRPSGWGPDTQYF.

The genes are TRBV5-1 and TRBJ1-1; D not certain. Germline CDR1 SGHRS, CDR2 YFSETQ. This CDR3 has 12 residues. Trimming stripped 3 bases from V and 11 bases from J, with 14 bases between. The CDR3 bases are TGCGCCAGCAGCTCCCCAGACATTGCGGCTTTCTTT. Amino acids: CASSSPDIAAFF.

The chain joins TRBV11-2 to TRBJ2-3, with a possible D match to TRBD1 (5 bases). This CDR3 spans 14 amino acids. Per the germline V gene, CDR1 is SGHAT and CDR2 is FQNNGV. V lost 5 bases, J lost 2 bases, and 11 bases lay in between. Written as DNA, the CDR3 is TGTGCCAGCAGCATAGGACATGCCACAGATACGCAGTATTTT. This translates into CASSIGHATDTQYF. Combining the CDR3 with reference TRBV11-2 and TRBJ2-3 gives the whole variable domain EAGVAQSPRYKIIEKRQSVAFWCNPISGHATLYWYQQILGQGPKLLIQFQNNGVVDDSQLPKDRFSAERLKGVDSTLKIQPAKLEDSAVYLCASSIGHATDTQYFGPGTRLTVL.

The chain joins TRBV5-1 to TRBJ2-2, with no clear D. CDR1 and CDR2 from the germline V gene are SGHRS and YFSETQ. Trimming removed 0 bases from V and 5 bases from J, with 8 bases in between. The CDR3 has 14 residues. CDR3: CASSLGQQTGELFF. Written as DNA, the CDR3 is TGCGCCAGCAGCTTGGGACAACAGACCGGGGAGCTGTTTTTT.

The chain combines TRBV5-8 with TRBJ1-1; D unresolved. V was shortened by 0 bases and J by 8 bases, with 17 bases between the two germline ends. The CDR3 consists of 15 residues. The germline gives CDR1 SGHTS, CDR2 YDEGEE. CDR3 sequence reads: CASSLGRAPRFEAFF. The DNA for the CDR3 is TGTGCCAGCAGCTTGGGGAGGGCCCCTCGCTTCGAAGCTTTCTTT.

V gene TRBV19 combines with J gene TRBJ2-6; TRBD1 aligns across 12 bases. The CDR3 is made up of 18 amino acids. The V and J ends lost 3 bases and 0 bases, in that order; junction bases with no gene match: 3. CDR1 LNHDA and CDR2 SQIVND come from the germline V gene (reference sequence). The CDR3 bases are TGTGCCAGTAGTATCGGGACAGGGGGCAACTCTGGGGCCAACGTCCTGACTTTC. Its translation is CASSIGTGGNSGANVLTF.

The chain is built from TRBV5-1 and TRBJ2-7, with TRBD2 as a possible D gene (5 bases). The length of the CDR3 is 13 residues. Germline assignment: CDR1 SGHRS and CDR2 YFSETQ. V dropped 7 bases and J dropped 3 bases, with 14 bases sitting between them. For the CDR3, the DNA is TGCGCCAGCCGGAGGATGCCTAACTACGAGCAGTACTTC. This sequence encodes CASRRMPNYEQYF.

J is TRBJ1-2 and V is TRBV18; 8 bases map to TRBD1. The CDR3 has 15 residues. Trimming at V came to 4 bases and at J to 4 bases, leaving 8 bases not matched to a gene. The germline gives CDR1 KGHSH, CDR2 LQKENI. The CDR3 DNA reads TGTGCCAGCTCACGGGTGGACAGGGCAAGCTATGGCTACACCTTC. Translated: CASSRVDRASYGYTF.

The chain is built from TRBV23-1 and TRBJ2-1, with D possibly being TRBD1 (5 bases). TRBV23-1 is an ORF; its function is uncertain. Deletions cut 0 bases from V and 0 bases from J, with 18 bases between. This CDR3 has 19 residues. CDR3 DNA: TGCGCCAGCAGTCAATCGGTTAGGGGCGTCTGGAGCTCCTACAATGAGCAGTTCTTC. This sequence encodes CASSQSVRGVWSSYNEQFF.

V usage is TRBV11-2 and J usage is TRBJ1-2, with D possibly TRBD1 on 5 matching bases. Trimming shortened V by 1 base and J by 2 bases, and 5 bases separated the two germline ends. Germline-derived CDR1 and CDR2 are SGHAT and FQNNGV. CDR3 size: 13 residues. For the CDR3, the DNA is TGTGCCAGCAGCTTAGCAGGGAACTATGGCTACACCTTC. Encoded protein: CASSLAGNYGYTF. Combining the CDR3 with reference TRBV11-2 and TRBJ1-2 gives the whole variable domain EAGVAQSPRYKIIEKRQSVAFWCNPISGHATLYWYQQILGQGPKLLIQFQNNGVVDDSQLPKDRFSAERLKGVDSTLKIQPAKLEDSAVYLCASSLAGNYGYTFGSGTRLTVV.

The CDR3, as DNA: TGCGCCAGCAGCTACATAGGGGTAGGGGATGGCTACACCTTC. This encodes CASSYIGVGDGYTF. The chain carries TRBV4-1 and TRBJ1-2; possible D gene TRBD1, 5 bases. The V gene lost 5 bases and the J gene lost 6 bases, with 16 bases spanning the gap. CDR3 length: 14 amino acids. Germline assignment: CDR1 MGHRA and CDR2 YSYEKL.

CDR3 sequence: CASGTGNYGYTF. CDR3 DNA: TGCGCCAGCGGGACAGGGAACTATGGCTACACCTTC. The chain combines TRBV5-1 with TRBJ1-2; TRBD1 matches 9 bases. V lost 7 bases to trimming and J lost 2 bases; unmatched junction nucleotides: 0. The CDR3 runs to 12 residues. Germline CDR1 and CDR2: SGHRS and YFSETQ.

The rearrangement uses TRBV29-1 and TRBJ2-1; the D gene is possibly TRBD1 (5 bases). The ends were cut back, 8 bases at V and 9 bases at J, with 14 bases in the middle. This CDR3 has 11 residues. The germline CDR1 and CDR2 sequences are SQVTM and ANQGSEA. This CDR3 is CSPSLRGEQFF. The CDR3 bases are TGCAGCCCTTCCCTAAGGGGTGAGCAGTTCTTC.